This T cell receptor beta chain was sequenced in a study of cytomegalovirus exposure and HLA in healthy donors. The PCR contained 60 Vbeta and 13 Jbeta primers. Libraries were prepared by immunoSEQ multiplex PCR; TCRdb keeps only in-frame clonotypes and omits some of them. The sample carries around 130,000 clones, 81% recorded once. Germline values: CDR1 SEHNR, CDR2 FQNEAQ (reference sequence). V lost 10 bases, J lost 8 bases, and 24 bases lay in between. This CDR3 has 15 amino acids. Notes on the study in general: A later analysis showed HLA-associated TCR beta chains outstripping equally common others in clonal expansion. A later analysis linked a missense DCLRE1C variant to TCR beta V- and J-gene trimming. The likely origin of a cluster of highly shared sequence variants was a sequencing artifact.

As for this clone: Its antigen remains unknown.

Sample: PBMCs. The clonotype was recovered from a woman aged 40 to 50 in good health and CMV-seronegative. The chain is built from TRBV7-9 and TRBJ2-1; D perhaps matches TRBD2 (6 bases). The DNA for the CDR3 is TGTGCCATCACTCAACAGTCGGTGCGGGGATATGAGCAGTTCTTC. Amino acid sequence: CAITQQSVRGYEQFF.